These 21 T cell receptor beta chains came from one sample sequenced in a study of cytomegalovirus exposure and HLA in healthy donors. A multiplex PCR was run with 60 Vbeta primers and 13 Jbeta primers. This table comes from immunoSEQ multiplex PCR, and its TCRdb copy is limited to in-frame clones, with some not included. The table records about 180,000 clones, more than 65% of them present only once. The specimen sequenced was PBMCs. The receptors derive from a girl aged 2 to 10 in good health and CMV-seropositive.

This chain uses TRBV9 with TRBJ1-3; D is perhaps TRBD1 (6 bases). Germline V CDR1 and CDR2: SGDLS, YYNGEE. The CDR3 sequence is 15 residues long. V shed 7 bases and J shed 2 bases, with 16 bases lying between them. CDR3 residues: CASGGWQGPGNTIYF. In DNA, the CDR3 is TGTGCCAGCGGTGGGTGGCAGGGGCCTGGAAACACCATATATTTT.

The rearrangement uses TRBV4-2 and TRBJ2-7; TRBD1 is a possible D gene (5 bases). From germline, CDR1 is LGHNA and CDR2 YNFKEQ. The CDR3 is 15 amino acids. The V and J ends lost 0 bases and 7 bases respectively, with 16 bases between them. The CDR3 loop reads CASSQESVRAGEQYF. CDR3 bases: TGTGCCAGCAGCCAAGAAAGTGTCAGGGCAGGGGAGCAGTACTTC.

This clone was detected a few times. This sequence joins TRBV5-1 and TRBJ2-7; tentatively, D is TRBD1 (7 bases). Trimming stripped 4 bases from V and 3 bases from J, with 20 bases between. The CDR3 is 16 amino acids. The germline V gene encodes CDR1 SGHRS and CDR2 YFSETQ. This CDR3 is CASSGGLRGEFYEQYF. As DNA, the CDR3 is TGCGCCAGCAGCGGAGGACTCAGGGGGGAATTCTACGAGCAGTACTTC.

The chain employs TRBV10-3 and TRBJ2-1; TRBD2 matches 11 bases. The CDR3 consists of 16 residues. Germline V CDR1 and CDR2: ENHRY, SYGVKD. V lost 0 bases and J lost 5; bases outside the gene matches: 3. CDR3 DNA: TGTGCCATCAGTGAGTCGCCTAGCGGGGGGAACAATGAGCAGTTCTTC. Amino acid sequence: CAISESPSGGNNEQFF.

The genes are TRBV7-8 and TRBJ2-1, with unresolved D. V was cut by 5 bases and J by 0 bases, with 11 bases left in between. Germline lookup yields CDR1 SGHVS and CDR2 FQNEAQ. This CDR3 spans 15 amino acids. CDR3 DNA sequence: TGTGCCAGCAGCCGAGATCGGAGCTCCTACAATGAGCAGTTCTTC. Translated, it gives CASSRDRSSYNEQFF. Looking up the rest from reference TRBV7-8 and TRBJ2-1 gives the full variable domain: GAGVSQSPRYKVAKRGQDVALRCDPISGHVSLFWYQQALGQGPEFLTYFQNEAQLDKSGLPSDRFFAERPEGSVSTLKIQRTQQEDSAVYLCASSRDRSSYNEQFFGPGTRLTVL.

This clone turned up a few times. J is TRBJ2-7 and V is TRBV5-1; possibly TRBD2 for D (6 bases). From germline, CDR1 is SGHRS and CDR2 YFSETQ. The CDR3 is 14 residues long. The V end was cut by 4 bases, the J end by 5 bases, with 16 bases between. In DNA, the CDR3 is TGCGCCAGCAGCCCAGCCCGGGGGTCCCACGAGCAGTACTTC. This sequence encodes CASSPARGSHEQYF.

The rearrangement links TRBV28 to TRBJ2-2; no definite D call. The V gene's germline CDR1 is MDHEN and CDR2 SYDVKM. The CDR3 is 17 amino acids. The V and J ends lost 9 bases and 2 bases respectively, with 22 bases between them. In nucleotides, the CDR3 is TGTGCCAGTTGTCCGGGTCCCCTTCCGTTTAACACCGGGGAGCTGTTTTTT. Translation gives CASCPGPLPFNTGELFF.

This clone has a handful of counts. In nucleotides, the CDR3 is TGTGCCATCAGTGCGTCCCGGGACAGGGGAGGGGACACTGAAGCTTTCTTT. Translated, it gives CAISASRDRGGDTEAFF. The rearrangement uses TRBV10-3 and TRBJ1-1, with 10 bases matching TRBD1. The CDR3 consists of 17 residues. J gave up 3 bases and V 4 bases, and 11 bases lay outside the gene matches. The germline gives CDR1 ENHRY, CDR2 SYGVKD.

V usage is TRBV30 and J usage is TRBJ1-1, with 8 bases identical to TRBD1. This CDR3 is built from 13 residues. The junction had 10 bases not matched to a gene; V was cut back by 3 bases and J by 10 bases. Per germline, CDR1 GTSNPN and CDR2 SVGIG (reference sequence). The CDR3: CAWRDREWGRAFF. Here the CDR3 DNA reads TGTGCCTGGAGGGACAGGGAGTGGGGTAGAGCTTTCTTT.

V is TRBV2 and J is TRBJ1-1; no firm D call. The CDR3 spans 13 residues. V lost 7 bases and J 1 base, leaving 10 bases between the germline ends. CDR1 SNHLY and CDR2 FYNNEI come from the germline V gene. CDR3 bases: TGTGCCAGCAAGCAGGTTAGGAACACTGAAGCTTTCTTT. It encodes CASKQVRNTEAFF. Complete variable domain (other parts from reference TRBV2 and TRBJ1-1): EPEVTQTPSHQVTQMGQEVILRCVPISNHLYFYWYRQILGQKVEFLVSFYNNEISEKSEIFDDQFSVERPDGSNFTLKIRSTKLEDSAMYFCASKQVRNTEAFFGQGTRLTVV.

The gene calls are TRBV11-3 and TRBJ2-7, with D unresolved. Germline V gene lookup returns CDR1 SGHNT and CDR2 YENEEA. This CDR3 is built from 14 residues. V lost 0 bases and J lost 1, with 7 bases in between. Here the CDR3 reads CASSLDPLSYEQYF. DNA for the CDR3: TGTGCCAGCAGCTTAGATCCCCTATCCTACGAGCAGTACTTC.

This clone was detected only once. One junction end disagrees with the germline gene, perhaps due to a read error. This chain connects TRBV11-2 to TRBJ1-2; 10 bases fit TRBD1. CDR3 length: 12 residues. Per the germline V gene, CDR1 is SGHAT and CDR2 is FQNNGV. The CDR3 nucleotides are TGTGCCAGCAGCTTAGGACAGGGGGCCTCCTCCTTC. It translates to CASSLGQGASSF.

The chain uses TRBV2 and TRBJ2-4, with TRBD1 matching 7 bases. With V trimmed by 5 bases and J by 0 bases, 10 bases remained unmatched. The germline CDR1 and CDR2 sequences are SNHLY and FYNNEI. The length of the CDR3 is 17 residues. CDR3 in amino acids: CASSPPPDRVAKNIQYF. CDR3 sequence (DNA): TGTGCCAGCAGTCCTCCACCAGACAGGGTAGCCAAAAACATTCAGTACTTC.

The chain employs TRBV7-8 and TRBJ2-1, with a weak D call TRBD2 (5 bases). The germline V gene encodes CDR1 SGHVS and CDR2 FQNEAQ. The CDR3 totals 15 residues. The V end was cut by 1 base, the J end by 6 bases, with 13 bases between. The chain's CDR3 is CASSLGPFTSNEQFF. The DNA of the CDR3 is TGTGCCAGCAGCTTAGGACCCTTCACTAGCAATGAGCAGTTCTTC.

This clone was seen just once. V usage is TRBV4-2 and J usage is TRBJ2-3; TRBD2 aligns across 12 bases. CDR3 size: 16 residues. With V trimmed by 4 bases and J by 4 bases, 6 bases remained unmatched. Germline CDR1 and CDR2: LGHNA and YNFKEQ. CDR3 sequence: CASSLGLAGSPDTQYF. The DNA of the CDR3 is TGTGCCAGCAGCCTGGGACTAGCGGGTTCACCAGATACGCAGTATTTT.

This clone was counted once. This rearrangement joins TRBV4-1 to TRBJ1-2; unclear D gene. V was shortened by 0 bases and J by 5 bases, with 13 bases between the two germline ends. CDR3 length equals 15 residues. Germline CDR1 reads MGHRA; CDR2 reads YSYEKL. CDR3 sequence reads: CASSQEQEGPYGYTF. The CDR3 nucleotides read TGCGCCAGCAGCCAAGAGCAGGAAGGCCCTTATGGCTACACCTTC.

The chain couples TRBV5-4 to TRBJ2-3, with 9 bases that match TRBD1. The V and J ends lost 4 bases and 6 bases, in that order; junction bases with no gene match: 9. Germline-derived CDR1 and CDR2 are SGHNT and YYREEE (reference sequence). The length of the CDR3 is 15 residues. The CDR3 region is CASSPPGQGSDTQYF. The CDR3 nucleotides are TGTGCCAGCAGCCCCCCGGGACAGGGATCGGATACGCAGTATTTT.

The chain uses TRBV6-5 and TRBJ1-4, with TRBD1 matching 11 bases. The CDR3 is 14 residues long. The trim removed 6 bases at V and 7 bases at J, leaving 4 bases unmatched. The germline CDR1 and CDR2 sequences are MNHEY and SVGAGI. CDR3 nucleotide sequence: TGTGCCAGCAGACCCGGGACAGGGGGTGAAAAACTGTTTTTT. Its protein product is CASRPGTGGEKLFF.

This clone occurred a few times. The V and J genes are TRBV6-4 and TRBJ2-4; D unresolved. CDR1 and CDR2 (germline): MRHNA, SNTAGT. V lost 6 bases and J 5 bases, leaving 8 bases between the germline ends. The CDR3 loop spans 12 amino acids. The CDR3: CASRFLQNIQYF. In DNA, the CDR3 is TGTGCCAGCAGATTTCTACAAAACATTCAGTACTTC.

V and J are TRBV10-1 and TRBJ2-1; 11 bases align to TRBD1. With V trimmed by 6 bases and J by 3 bases, 7 bases remained unmatched. In germline, CDR1 is WNHNN, CDR2 SYGVQD (reference sequence). The CDR3 is 16 residues long. For the CDR3, the DNA is TGCGCCAGCAGCCTCGCCGGGACAGGGGGCTACAATGAGCAGTTCTTC. This translates into CASSLAGTGGYNEQFF.

The rearrangement links TRBV6-5 to TRBJ1-2, with 7 bases identical to TRBD1. The CDR3 consists of 14 residues. J gave up 4 bases and V 6 bases, and 8 bases lay outside the gene matches. Germline lookup yields CDR1 MNHEY and CDR2 SVGAGI. The CDR3 protein is CASRTTGPIYGYTF. CDR3 nucleotides: TGTGCCAGCAGGACGACAGGGCCTATCTATGGCTACACCTTC.